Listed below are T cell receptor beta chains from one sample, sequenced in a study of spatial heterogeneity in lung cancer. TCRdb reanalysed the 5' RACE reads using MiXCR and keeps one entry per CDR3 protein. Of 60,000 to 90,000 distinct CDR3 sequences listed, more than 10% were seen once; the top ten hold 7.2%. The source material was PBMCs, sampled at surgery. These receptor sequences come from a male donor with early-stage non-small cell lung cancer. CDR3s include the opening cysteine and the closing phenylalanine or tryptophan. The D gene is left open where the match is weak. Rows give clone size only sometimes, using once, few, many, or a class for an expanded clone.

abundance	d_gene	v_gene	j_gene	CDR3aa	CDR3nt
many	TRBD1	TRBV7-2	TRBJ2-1	CASREPGQVFDEQFF	TGTGCCAGCAGGGAACCGGGACAGGTTTTCGATGAGCAGTTCTTC
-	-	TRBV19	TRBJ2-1	CSTTGTSYNEQFF	TGTTCTACGACAGGAACCTCCTACAATGAGCAGTTCTTC
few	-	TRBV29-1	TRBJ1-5	CSVRSGLNQPQHF	TGCAGCGTACGGTCCGGGCTTAATCAGCCCCAGCATTTT
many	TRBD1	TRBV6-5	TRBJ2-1	CASNRQGRNEQFF	TGTGCCAGCAACCGACAGGGAAGAAATGAGCAGTTCTTC
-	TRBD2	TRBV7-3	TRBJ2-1	CASSLGLAGNNEQFF	TGTGCCAGCAGCTTAGGACTAGCGGGTAACAATGAGCAGTTCTTC
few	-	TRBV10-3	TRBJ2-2	CATRTVTGELFF	TGTGCCACCCGGACTGTGACCGGGGAGCTGTTTTTT
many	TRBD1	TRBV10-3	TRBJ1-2	CAISELTGLGYTF	TGTGCCATCAGTGAGTTGACAGGGCTCGGCTACACCTTC
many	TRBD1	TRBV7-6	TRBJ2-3	CASSRTGKATDTQYF	TGTGCCAGCAGCCGGACAGGGAAAGCAACAGATACGCAGTATTTT
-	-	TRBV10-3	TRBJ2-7	CAISAGSYEQYF	TGTGCCATCAGTGCCGGGTCCTACGAGCAGTACTTC
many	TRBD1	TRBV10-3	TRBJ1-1	CAISEWTGSLITEAFF	TGTGCCATCAGTGAGTGGACAGGGTCATTGATCACTGAAGCTTTCTTT
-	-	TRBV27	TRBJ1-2	CASSFARVMDGYTF	TGTGCCAGCAGTTTTGCCAGGGTGATGGATGGCTACACCTTC
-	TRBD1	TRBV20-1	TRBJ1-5	CSASRTGGQPQHF	TGCAGTGCTAGCAGGACAGGGGGTCAGCCCCAGCATTTT
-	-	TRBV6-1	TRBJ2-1	CASSERYSYNEQFF	TGTGCCAGCAGTGAAAGGTACTCCTACAATGAGCAGTTCTTC
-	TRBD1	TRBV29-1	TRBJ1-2	CSLWTGEGGYTF	TGCAGCTTATGGACAGGGGAAGGAGGCTACACCTTC
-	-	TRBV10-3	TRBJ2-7	CAISEPGQPNYEQYF	TGTGCCATCAGTGAGCCCGGCCAGCCAAACTACGAGCAGTACTTC
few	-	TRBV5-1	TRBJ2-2	CASSRSGQPTGELFF	TGCGCCAGCAGCCGTTCGGGACAACCCACCGGGGAGCTGTTTTTT
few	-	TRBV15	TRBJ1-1	CATSRDQAAEAFF	TGTGCCACCAGCAGAGATCAGGCGGCTGAAGCTTTCTTT